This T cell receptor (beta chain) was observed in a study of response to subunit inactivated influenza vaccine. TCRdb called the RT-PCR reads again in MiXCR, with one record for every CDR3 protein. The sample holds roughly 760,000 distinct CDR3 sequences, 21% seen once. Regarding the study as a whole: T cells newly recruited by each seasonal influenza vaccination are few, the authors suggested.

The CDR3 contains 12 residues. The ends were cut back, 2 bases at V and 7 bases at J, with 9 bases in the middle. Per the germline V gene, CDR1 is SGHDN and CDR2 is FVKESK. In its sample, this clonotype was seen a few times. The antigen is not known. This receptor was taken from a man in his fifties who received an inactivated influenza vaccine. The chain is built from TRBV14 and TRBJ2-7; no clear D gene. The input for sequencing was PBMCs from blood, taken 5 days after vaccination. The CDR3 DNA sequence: TGTGCCAGCAGCCAACTCCCGGTTGAGCAGTACTTC. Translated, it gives CASSQLPVEQYF.